The T cell receptor beta chain described here comes from a study of blood T cell repertoires in COVID-19. The overall study: PBMCs, B-cell-depleted T cells, or T cells were the source of the cDNA or gDNA that made up the material.

Produced via immunoSEQ multiplex PCR; TCRdb's table is partial and in-frame only. The table shows 40,000 or so clones, with less than 90% occurring only once. The Seattle site enrolled patients during active infection and followed them longitudinally. This CDR3 region has 17 residues. Germline trimming cut 0 bases from V and 2 bases from J; bases unmatched to any gene: 10. Germline CDR1 is LGHNA and CDR2 is YNFKEQ. The origin of this receptor is a man aged 60 to 69 with COVID-19, enrolled during active disease. The chain couples TRBV4-2 to TRBJ2-7, with TRBD1 matching over 7 bases. Sequenced sample: peripheral blood. The CDR3, as DNA: TGTGCCAGCAGCCAAGAACAGGGGCCGTTTAAACCCTACGAGCAGTACTTC. It yields the protein CASSQEQGPFKPYEQYF.